This is a list of T cell receptor beta chains from one sample in a study of shared clonotypes between healthy human individuals. The table came from immunoSEQ multiplex PCR; TCRdb's copy has only in-frame clones and leaves some out. The sample contains around 700,000 clones, 90% to 95% of which appear only once. Sequencing input: naive CD8+ T cells sorted from blood. The receptors shown here come from a man aged 30 to 45 in good health. The CDR3 runs from the conserved cysteine through the conserved F or W. A D gene is named only where the DNA matches it firmly. Size values are once, few and many counts, or a class for expanded clones, and some rows have none.

TRBV19,TRBD2,few,TRBJ2-7,CASSTLAGHSYEQYF,TGTGCCAGTAGTACCTTAGCGGGGCACTCCTACGAGCAGTACTTC
TRBV29-1,.,.,TRBJ2-7,CSVEGTSEQYF,TGCAGCGTTGAAGGGACAAGCGAGCAGTACTTC
TRBV27,.,.,TRBJ1-5,CASSLGASAPFSNQPQHF,TGTGCCAGCAGTTTAGGGGCCAGCGCCCCATTTAGCAATCAGCCCCAGCATTTT
TRBV25-1,.,.,TRBJ1-5,CASSVPGLNQPQHF,TGTGCCAGCAGTGTACCGGGACTAAATCAGCCCCAGCATTTT
TRBV30,.,.,TRBJ2-7,CAWSVRRAVSILDEQYF,TGTGCCTGGAGTGTAAGGAGGGCAGTATCTATACTCGACGAGCAGTACTTC
TRBV13,.,.,TRBJ2-2,CASSPDSFNTGELFF,TGTGCCAGCAGCCCGGACAGTTTCAACACCGGGGAGCTGTTTTTT
TRBV5-6,.,.,TRBJ1-6,CASSSPGANSPLHF,TGTGCCAGCAGCTCGCCGGGTGCGAATTCACCCCTCCACTTT
TRBV28,TRBD1,.,TRBJ2-7,CASSAISTGGVKPYEQYF,TGTGCCAGCAGTGCAATCTCGACAGGGGGCGTAAAGCCCTACGAGCAGTACTTC
TRBV11-2,.,.,TRBJ1-1,CASSAHEQGMTEAFF,TGTGCCAGCAGCGCTCACGAACAGGGTATGACTGAAGCTTTCTTT
TRBV2,.,.,TRBJ1-2,CASSEAPESGRLYGYTF,TGTGCCAGCAGTGAAGCGCCGGAGTCAGGGCGGCTCTATGGCTACACCTTC
TRBV7-3,.,.,TRBJ2-5,CASSLDTNQETQYF,TGTGCCAGCAGCTTGGACACGAATCAAGAGACCCAGTACTTC
TRBV7-9,.,.,TRBJ1-3,CASLADSGNTIYF,TGTGCCAGCCTTGCAGACTCTGGAAACACCATATATTTT
TRBV4-2,.,many,TRBJ2-4,CASSPTLAKNIQYF,TGTGCCAGCAGCCCGACCCTGGCCAAAAACATTCAGTACTTC
TRBV28,.,.,TRBJ1-3,CASSLGPQGRGNTIYF,TGTGCCAGCAGTTTAGGTCCGCAGGGGCGTGGAAACACCATATATTTT
TRBV2,TRBD1,few,TRBJ2-7,CASSKDRVGEQYF,TGTGCCAGCAGTAAGGACAGGGTCGGCGAGCAGTACTTC
TRBV13,TRBD2,.,TRBJ2-7,CASSPGLAGGPYEQYF,TGTGCCAGCAGCCCGGGACTAGCGGGAGGCCCCTACGAGCAGTACTTC
TRBV27,TRBD2,once,TRBJ2-1,CASGYTSGNEQFF,TGTGCCAGCGGTTATACTAGCGGAAATGAGCAGTTCTTC
TRBV7-9,.,.,TRBJ2-3,CASSSGTDTQYF,TGTGCCAGCAGCTCGGGAACAGATACGCAGTATTTT
TRBV7-9,.,.,TRBJ2-5,CASSVWAGGTEAQYF,TGTGCCAGCAGCGTATGGGCAGGAGGGACAGAGGCCCAGTACTTC
TRBV23-1,.,.,TRBJ2-7,CASTPFEQYF,TGCGCCAGCACCCCGTTCGAGCAGTACTTC
TRBV29-1,.,.,TRBJ2-3,CSVEVPPSSGGGSDTQYF,TGCAGCGTTGAAGTTCCCCCCTCTTCGGGGGGCGGTTCAGATACGCAGTATTTT
TRBV11-2,.,.,TRBJ2-7,CASSLGPRATELSYEQYF,TGTGCCAGCAGCTTAGGTCCCCGGGCAACGGAACTATCCTACGAGCAGTACTTC
TRBV11-3,TRBD2,.,TRBJ2-3,CASSSIIAGSQYF,TGTGCCAGCAGCTCGATTATAGCGGGATCGCAGTATTTT
TRBV6-6,.,once,TRBJ2-2,CASSRRDRSKPGELFF,TGTGCCAGCAGCCGAAGAGACAGGAGTAAACCCGGGGAGCTGTTTTTT
TRBV7-9,.,.,TRBJ2-1,CVSRGSGSSYNEQFF,TGTGTCTCCAGGGGTAGTGGGAGCTCCTACAATGAGCAGTTCTTC
TRBV27,TRBD2,.,TRBJ2-1,CASSYLLAGGPSTNEQFF,TGTGCCAGCAGTTACCTGCTAGCGGGAGGACCATCAACCAATGAGCAGTTCTTC
TRBV5-4,.,.,TRBJ2-1,CASSLEVAADEQFF,TGTGCCAGCAGCTTGGAAGTCGCGGCGGATGAGCAGTTCTTC
TRBV2,.,.,TRBJ2-7,CASSWDPGYEQYF,TGTGCCAGCAGTTGGGACCCTGGCTACGAGCAGTACTTC
TRBV10-3,.,.,TRBJ1-5,CAISDRGTGNQPQHF,TGTGCCATCAGTGACAGGGGTACGGGCAATCAGCCCCAGCATTTT
TRBV4-1,.,once,TRBJ1-1,CASSLKQGGWTEAFF,TGCGCCAGCAGCTTGAAACAAGGTGGTTGGACTGAAGCTTTCTTT
TRBV28,TRBD1,.,TRBJ2-2,CASSYLNRGNTGELFF,TGTGCCAGCAGTTACTTAAACAGGGGGAACACCGGGGAGCTGTTTTTT
TRBV19,TRBD2,.,TRBJ2-3,CASSPLFGTSGRWADTQYF,TGTGCCAGTAGTCCCCTATTCGGGACTAGCGGGAGGTGGGCAGATACGCAGTATTTT
TRBV30,TRBD1,once,TRBJ2-5,CAWSQGQGGETQYF,TGTGCCTGGAGTCAGGGACAGGGGGGAGAGACCCAGTACTTC
TRBV4-2,.,.,TRBJ1-1,CASSQGLGISGAEAFF,TGTGCCAGCAGCCAGGGTCTGGGCATCTCAGGAGCTGAAGCTTTCTTT
TRBV10-1,.,.,TRBJ2-7,CASSEDLDYEQYF,TGCGCCAGCAGTGAGGACCTTGACTACGAGCAGTACTTC